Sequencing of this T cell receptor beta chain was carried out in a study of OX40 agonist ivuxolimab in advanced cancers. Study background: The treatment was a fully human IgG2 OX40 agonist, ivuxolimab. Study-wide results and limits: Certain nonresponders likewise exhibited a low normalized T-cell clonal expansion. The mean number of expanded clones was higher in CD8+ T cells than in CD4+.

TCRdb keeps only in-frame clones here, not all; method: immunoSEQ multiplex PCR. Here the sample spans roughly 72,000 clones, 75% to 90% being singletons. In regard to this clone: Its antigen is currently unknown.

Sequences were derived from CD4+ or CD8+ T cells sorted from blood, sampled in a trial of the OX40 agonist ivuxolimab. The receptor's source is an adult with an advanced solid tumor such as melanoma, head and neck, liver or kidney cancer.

CDR3 in amino acids: CASSELLAGGSIRYEQYF. The CDR3 DNA follows: TGCGCCAGCAGTGAGCTATTAGCGGGGGGATCAATACGCTACGAGCAGTACTTC. The V gene is TRBV10-2, the J gene TRBJ2-7; 10 bases line up with TRBD2. Trimming at V came to 2 bases and at J to 3 bases, leaving 13 bases not matched to a gene. The CDR3 extends over 18 amino acids. Germline CDR1 WSHSY, CDR2 SAAADI.